The 26 T cell receptor beta chains reported below all come from one sample, sequenced in a study of blood T cells in healthy people across ages. A J-beta primer mix and a sample-barcoded 5' primer were used in a second PCR of roughly 6 to 12 cycles. TCRdb itself ran the 5' RACE reads through MiXCR, one entry per CDR3 protein. The sample includes some 560,000 distinct CDR3 sequences, about 27% of them seen just once. The same data also went into a second study, on T cells of mothers and their children.

Sequencing was carried out using blood. All receptors derive from a boy aged 2 to 9 in good health.

The chain links TRBV12-3 or TRBV12-4 to TRBJ1-1, with 8 bases that match TRBD1. Trimming removed 3 bases from V and 6 bases from J; junction bases left unmatched: 3. The CDR3 loop spans 13 amino acids. CDR3 protein: CASSFPDRAEAFF. The CDR3 DNA follows: TGTGCCAGCAGTTTCCCGGACAGGGCTGAAGCTTTCTTT.

Here the CDR3 reads CASGLTSGTLAKNIQYF. The CDR3, as DNA: TGTGCTAGTGGTTTGACTAGCGGGACCCTAGCCAAAAACATTCAGTACTTC. This chain connects TRBV12-5 to TRBJ2-4, with TRBD2 matching over 10 bases. Germline CDR1 reads LGHNT; CDR2 reads FRNRAP. V shed 2 bases and J 0 bases; nucleotides not matched to a gene: 4. CDR3 length: 17 amino acids.

This chain links TRBV20-1 with TRBJ1-6; D unresolved. The CDR3 totals 14 residues. Trimming stripped 6 bases from V and 9 bases from J, with 18 bases between. CDR1 and CDR2 (germline): DFQATT, SNEGSKA (reference sequence). This chain's CDR3 is CSAFKGYAGSPLHF. The CDR3 nucleotides read TGCAGTGCCTTTAAGGGCTACGCCGGTTCACCCCTCCACTTT.

The rearrangement uses TRBV9 and TRBJ2-5; the D is unclear. V was trimmed by 0 bases and J by 3 bases, leaving 3 bases between them. The CDR3 consists of 12 residues. Per germline, CDR1 SGDLS and CDR2 YYNGEE. CDR3 sequence: CASSVEEETQYF. In DNA, the CDR3 is TGTGCCAGCAGCGTAGAGGAAGAGACCCAGTACTTC. Supplemented by reference TRBV9 and TRBJ2-5, the full variable domain reads DSGVTQTPKHLITATGQRVTLRCSPRSGDLSVYWYQQSLDQGLQFLIQYYNGEERAKGNILERFSAQQFPDLHSELNLSSLELGDSALYFCASSVEEETQYFGPGTRLLVL.

This clonotype was observed a handful of times. The chain is built from TRBV11-2 and TRBJ2-1; possibly TRBD1 or TRBD2 for D (5 bases each). CDR1 and CDR2 from the germline V gene are SGHAT and FQNNGV. The CDR3 loop spans 16 amino acids. V was clipped by 5 bases and J by 2 bases, with 16 bases between them. CDR3 residues: CASSQGLAGTYNEQFF. The CDR3 bases are TGTGCCAGCAGCCAGGGTCTAGCAGGAACCTACAATGAGCAGTTCTTC. The full variable domain, in which reference TRBV11-2 and TRBJ2-1 provide the parts outside the CDR3, is EAGVAQSPRYKIIEKRQSVAFWCNPISGHATLYWYQQILGQGPKLLIQFQNNGVVDDSQLPKDRFSAERLKGVDSTLKIQPAKLEDSAVYLCASSQGLAGTYNEQFFGPGTRLTVL.

The chain carries TRBV27 and TRBJ2-7; 7 bases agree with TRBD2. The length of the CDR3 is 18 residues. The germline V gene has CDR1 MNHEY and CDR2 SMNVEV (reference sequence). After removal of 3 bases from V and 0 bases from J, the junction contained 14 bases not matched to a gene. This CDR3 reads CASSLGGWYSGPSYEQYF. The CDR3 nucleotides read TGTGCCAGCAGTTTGGGGGGTTGGTATAGCGGGCCCTCCTACGAGCAGTACTTC.

The chain is built from TRBV15 and TRBJ2-5; tentative D call: TRBD1 (5 bases). Trimming removed 2 bases at V and 2 bases at J, with 15 bases between. Germline-derived CDR1 and CDR2 are LNHNV and YYDKDF (reference sequence). CDR3 length: 16 amino acids. The CDR3 protein is CATSRFSYDSQETQYF. Here the CDR3 DNA reads TGTGCCACCAGCAGATTTTCCTATGACAGTCAAGAGACCCAGTACTTC.

This clonotype turned up a few times. The chain employs TRBV7-6 and TRBJ1-1, with D uncertain. Germline assignment: CDR1 SGHVS and CDR2 FNYEAQ. The CDR3 consists of 12 residues. V shed 1 base and J shed 6 bases, with 6 bases lying between them. The CDR3 region has the DNA TGTGCCAGCAGCTTAGTCGGCGCTGAAGCTTTCTTT. Translation gives CASSLVGAEAFF.

This clonotype showed up just a few times. The chain uses TRBV7-6 and TRBJ2-6; D may correspond to TRBD1 or TRBD2 (5 bases each). The CDR3 is made up of 14 amino acids. Germline V gives CDR1 SGHVS, CDR2 FNYEAQ. V lost 5 bases to trimming and J lost 11 bases, with 16 bases between them. CDR3 DNA sequence: TGTGCCAGCAGCCCTCAGCCCCTGGGGGACGTCCTGACTTTC. Translation gives CASSPQPLGDVLTF.

The gene calls are TRBV29-1 and TRBJ1-2, with D possibly matching TRBD1 (5 bases). V lost 3 bases and J 7 bases, leaving 15 bases between the germline ends. Germline V CDR1 and CDR2: SQVTM, ANQGSEA. This CDR3 has 13 residues. CDR3 sequence reads: CSVDGTWDSGYTF. The CDR3 bases are TGCAGCGTTGATGGAACCTGGGACTCTGGCTACACCTTC.

This sequence joins TRBV7-9 and TRBJ1-6; TRBD1 is a possible D gene (5 bases). CDR3 length equals 18 residues. V was pared by 1 base and J by 7 bases, with 20 bases between. Germline lookup yields CDR1 SEHNR and CDR2 FQNEAQ (reference sequence). In DNA, the CDR3 is TGTGCCAGCAGCTTAGGGACGGACGGCGGCAGGGCGAATTCACCCCTCCACTTT. Its protein product is CASSLGTDGGRANSPLHF.

This chain uses TRBV28 with TRBJ2-1, with 16 bases fitting TRBD2. This CDR3 region has 18 residues. After removal of 3 bases from V and 4 bases from J, the junction contained 6 bases not matched to a gene. Germline CDR1 and CDR2: MDHEN and SYDVKM. CDR3 nucleotides: TGTGCCAGCAGTTTTGGGACTAGCGGGGGGGATTTTTACAATGAGCAGTTCTTC. It codes for CASSFGTSGGDFYNEQFF.

The chain is built from TRBV2 and TRBJ1-5; the D is unclear. CDR1 and CDR2 from the germline V gene are SNHLY and FYNNEI. The CDR3 covers 16 residues. V lost 2 bases to trimming and J lost 2 bases, with 13 bases between them. The CDR3 spells CASSELRASGNQPQHF. The CDR3 region has the DNA TGTGCCAGCAGTGAACTGAGGGCCTCTGGCAATCAGCCCCAGCATTTT. Based on the CDR3 plus reference TRBV2 and TRBJ1-5, the full variable domain is EPEVTQTPSHQVTQMGQEVILRCVPISNHLYFYWYRQILGQKVEFLVSFYNNEISEKSEIFDDQFSVERPDGSNFTLKIRSTKLEDSAMYFCASSELRASGNQPQHFGDGTRLSIL.

Points on this clonotype: The junction departs from the called germline gene at one end, perhaps through a read error. The chain combines TRBV30 with TRBJ2-5; D not certain. The J call is in doubt because the DNA end fits TRBJ2-1 better. The CDR3 is 12 amino acids. Germline lookup yields CDR1 GTSNPN and CDR2 SVGIG (reference sequence). CDR3 sequence (DNA): TGTGCCTGGAGTGCCCCCGTGAATGGGCAGTTCTTC. Its protein product is CAWSAPVNGQFF.

Concerning this clonotype itself: Germline and junction disagree at one end, which may indicate a read error. The rearrangement uses TRBV9 and TRBJ2-5, with a tentative D call TRBD1 (6 bases). The CDR3 consists of 14 residues. Germline V gene sequence: CDR1 SGDLS, CDR2 YYNGEE. This chain's CDR3 is CAGSVGQPQETQYF. In DNA form, the CDR3 reads TGTGCCGGCAGCGTAGGACAGCCCCAAGAGACCCAGTACTTC.

J is TRBJ2-5 and V is TRBV27; D possibly corresponds to TRBD1 (5 bases). Trimming shortened V by 5 bases and J by 1 base, and 14 bases separated the two germline ends. Germline lookup yields CDR1 MNHEY and CDR2 SMNVEV (reference sequence). The CDR3 is made up of 15 amino acids. Written as DNA, the CDR3 is TGTGCCAGCAGTCCGTACTCAGGGCGCCAAGAGACCCAGTACTTC. This sequence encodes CASSPYSGRQETQYF.

The chain couples TRBV24-1 to TRBJ2-1; no clear D gene. The V and J ends lost 1 base and 5 bases respectively, with 5 bases between them. The CDR3 totals 13 residues. CDR1 is KGHDR, CDR2 SFDVKD, per germline. The CDR3 DNA is TGTGCCACCAGTGATTTATCCGACAATGAGCAGTTCTTC. As protein: CATSDLSDNEQFF.

The V and J genes are TRBV21-1 and TRBJ1-2. TRBV21-1 is a listed pseudogene. CDR3 length equals 12 residues. For the CDR3, the DNA is TGTGCCAGCAGCGAAGGGGGATGCGGCTACACCTTC. Amino acids: CASSEGGCGYTF.

The V gene is TRBV7-8, the J gene TRBJ1-3; weak D call: TRBD1 (5 bases). The germline CDR1 and CDR2 sequences are SGHVS and FQNEAQ. The CDR3 spans 14 residues. With 5 bases removed from V and 0 bases from J, the gap between germline ends came to 8 bases. The CDR3 loop is CASSRQYSGNTIYF. CDR3 bases: TGTGCCAGCAGCCGACAGTACTCTGGAAACACCATATATTTT.

This CDR3 is CASSLLSAGGRTDTQYF. The CDR3, as DNA: TGTGCCAGCAGCCTCCTATCGGCGGGGGGCCGCACAGATACGCAGTATTTT. The rearrangement links TRBV4-2 to TRBJ2-3, with TRBD2 matching over 8 bases. Germline V CDR1 and CDR2: LGHNA, YNFKEQ. Unmatched junction bases numbered 10, after V lost 4 bases and J lost 1 base. The CDR3 contains 17 residues.

This chain uses TRBV11-2 with TRBJ1-2, with TRBD1 matching over 7 bases. The CDR3 is 16 residues long. After removal of 5 bases from V and 0 bases from J, the junction contained 9 bases not matched to a gene. The V gene's germline CDR1 is SGHAT and CDR2 FQNNGV. CDR3 protein: CASSQTGFAANYGYTF. The CDR3 DNA sequence: TGTGCCAGCAGCCAGACAGGGTTTGCAGCTAACTATGGCTACACCTTC.

The table lists this clonotype with many counts. One junction end disagrees with the germline gene, perhaps due to a read error. The chain is built from TRBV5-1 and TRBJ2-5; no definite D call. The CDR3 loop spans 12 amino acids. Looked up from germline, CDR1 is SGHRS and CDR2 is YFSETQ. This chain's CDR3 is CASSLDGETQYF. The CDR3 DNA reads TGTGCCAGCAGCTTAGACGGGGAGACCCAGTACTTC.

The chain has TRBV28 and TRBJ2-1; a possible D gene is TRBD1 (5 bases). Per the germline V gene, CDR1 is MDHEN and CDR2 is SYDVKM. The CDR3 spans 14 residues. Trimming pared 6 bases from V and 4 bases from J, leaving 13 bases between. The CDR3 coding sequence is TGTGCCAGCAGCAAGGGCAGGGTGTACAATGAGCAGTTCTTC. This sequence encodes CASSKGRVYNEQFF.

CDR3 sequence reads: CASSPLAREPIYEQYF. The CDR3 DNA reads TGTGCCAGCAGTCCGCTAGCCAGGGAACCCATCTACGAGCAGTACTTC. The genes are TRBV27 and TRBJ2-7; D may correspond to TRBD1 or TRBD2 (5 bases each). V lost 5 bases, J lost 3 bases, and 20 bases lay in between. Germline-derived CDR1 and CDR2 are MNHEY and SMNVEV (reference sequence). The CDR3 covers 16 residues.

This clonotype was observed a handful of times. The chain carries TRBV6-5 and TRBJ2-5; no clear D. With the DNA end fitting TRBJ2-1 better, the J assignment may be wrong. In germline, CDR1 is MNHEY, CDR2 SVGAGI. This CDR3 region has 14 residues. The CDR3 DNA is TGTGCCAGCAGGCACGCCTCGCGGTCCAATGAGCAGTTCTTC. Protein: CASRHASRSNEQFF.

The V gene is TRBV14, the J gene TRBJ2-5; D unresolved. The DNA end is a closer match to TRBJ2-7, so the J assignment may be wrong. CDR1 and CDR2 from the germline V gene are SGHDN and FVKESK. This CDR3 contains 13 residues. CDR3 in amino acids: CASSQGRYDEQYF. In DNA form, the CDR3 reads TGTGCCAGCAGCCAAGGGCGATACGACGAGCAGTACTTC.